This TCR beta chain was captured by sequencing in a study of siplizumab effects on memory and regulatory T cells. This table comes from immunoSEQ multiplex PCR, and its TCRdb copy is limited to in-frame clones, with some not included. The sample records approximately 94,000 clones, roughly 93% being singletons. CDR3 length equals 15 residues. V was cut by 0 bases and J by 2 bases, with 10 bases left in between. Germline lookup yields CDR1 SGDLS and CDR2 YYNGEE. In regard to this clone: What it binds is not known.

Whole-study results and caveats: Naive versus memory phenotype went unassigned for roughly 75-97% of proliferating CD4+ or CD8+ clones. The Treg-derived share of mappable alloreactive CD4+ clones averaged roughly 64% with siplizumab and around 26% in controls. Siplizumab led to significantly less abundant alloreactive sequences that could be traced back to unstimulated CD4+ memory cells. The apparent diversity of naive T cells exceeded that of memory cells, and naive T cells seemed to make a major contribution to the alloresponse.

The V and J genes are TRBV9 and TRBJ2-3; D is possibly TRBD2 (6 bases). The sequencing sample was made of CD8+ T cells sorted from blood. The TCR comes from a human donor in good health. The CDR3 nucleotides read TGTGCCAGCAGCGTAGCGGGAGTGTCCACAGATACGCAGTATTTT. Its translation is CASSVAGVSTDTQYF.